The 27 T cell receptor beta chains listed next were all sequenced from one sample in a study of T cell responses to AZD1222 COVID-19 vaccine. TCRdb's copy holds only in-frame clones and misses some; the assay was immunoSEQ multiplex PCR. Of 150,000 to 200,000 clones in the sample, approximately 94% are singletons; the top ten hold 1.5% to 2%. The sample consisted of peripheral blood, taken 28 days after the second AZD1222 dose. The receptors were sampled from an adult who received the AZD1222 COVID-19 vaccine.

This sequence joins TRBV11-3 and TRBJ1-2; 8 bases map to TRBD1. The CDR3 consists of 14 residues. V trimming: 5 bases; J trimming: 4 bases; junction bases outside the gene matches: 6. Germline CDR1 and CDR2: SGHNT and YENEEA. DNA for the CDR3: TGTGCCAGCAGCCCACGGACAGGGATCTATGGCTACACCTTC. This gives the protein CASSPRTGIYGYTF.

The chain carries TRBV6-5 and TRBJ2-1, with 9 bases matching TRBD2. CDR3 length: 15 residues. The V segment lost 4 bases and the J segment 2 bases; nucleotides outside the gene matches: 3. Germline values: CDR1 MNHEY, CDR2 SVGAGI. For the CDR3, the DNA is TGTGCCAGCAGTTTGACTAGCGGAACCTACAATGAGCAGTTCTTC. It translates to CASSLTSGTYNEQFF.

The chain carries TRBV30 and TRBJ1-1; 7 bases align to TRBD1. From germline, CDR1 is GTSNPN and CDR2 SVGIG (reference sequence). This CDR3 contains 13 residues. V was pared by 0 bases and J by 3 bases, with 1 base of the junction left unmatched. For the CDR3, the DNA is TGTGCCTGGAGTGTTCAGGGGGACACTGAAGCTTTCTTT. The encoded protein is CAWSVQGDTEAFF.

V usage is TRBV5-1 and J usage is TRBJ1-1; D unclear. The CDR3 contains 12 residues. Trimming took 6 bases from V and 8 from J, leaving 14 bases between them. Germline V gene sequence: CDR1 SGHRS, CDR2 YFSETQ. CDR3 protein: CASNVRSGEAFF. CDR3 nucleotides: TGCGCCAGCAACGTTCGGTCCGGGGAAGCTTTCTTT.

The J gene is TRBJ2-2, the V gene TRBV19; TRBD2 agrees at 14 bases. After removal of 3 bases from V and 7 bases from J, the junction contained 4 bases not matched to a gene. CDR3 length: 16 amino acids. CDR1 LNHDA and CDR2 SQIVND come from the germline V gene (reference sequence). The CDR3 nucleotides are TGTGCCAGTAGTATTGTGGGACTAGCGGGAGACGGGGAGCTGTTTTTT. Its translation is CASSIVGLAGDGELFF.

The V gene is TRBV27, the J gene TRBJ2-7; the D is unclear. This CDR3 has 16 residues. V lost 2 bases, J lost 1 base, and 15 bases lay in between. Per the germline V gene, CDR1 is MNHEY and CDR2 is SMNVEV (reference sequence). The CDR3 is CASSLMSPDLSYEQYF. CDR3 coding DNA: TGTGCCAGCAGTTTAATGTCCCCGGACCTTTCCTACGAGCAGTACTTC.

The rearrangement joins TRBV18 to TRBJ1-1, with D perhaps matching TRBD1 (5 bases). Germline CDR1 KGHSH, CDR2 LQKENI. This CDR3 is built from 15 residues. V lost 6 bases to trimming and J lost 0 bases, with 14 bases between them. CDR3 DNA: TGTGCCAGCTCCTCTCGAGGGGATATGAACACTGAAGCTTTCTTT. The encoded protein is CASSSRGDMNTEAFF.

This chain's CDR3 is CAGPRDRNQNEKLFF. DNA for the CDR3: TGTGCCGGACCCCGGGACCGAAACCAAAATGAAAAACTGTTTTTT. This sequence joins TRBV6-4 and TRBJ1-4; perhaps TRBD1 as D (5 bases). Per germline, CDR1 MRHNA and CDR2 SNTAGT. Deletions cut 11 bases from V and 5 bases from J, with 21 bases between. This CDR3 is 15 amino acids long.

This chain links TRBV4-1 with TRBJ1-1, with D possibly TRBD1 on 5 matching bases. The CDR3 is 16 amino acids. Germline-derived CDR1 and CDR2 are MGHRA and YSYEKL. V was cut by 4 bases and J by 4 bases, with 19 bases left in between. CDR3 region: CASSRTGIGGSTEAFF. The CDR3 bases are TGCGCCAGCAGCCGGACTGGTATTGGGGGAAGCACTGAAGCTTTCTTT.

The V and J genes are TRBV4-1 and TRBJ1-2; D is possibly TRBD1 (5 bases). CDR3 length: 14 residues. Germline CDR1 is MGHRA and CDR2 is YSYEKL. Deletions cut 5 bases from V and 7 bases from J, with 17 bases between. The CDR3 here is CASSFSGQGGGYTF. The CDR3 bases are TGCGCCAGCAGCTTCAGCGGGCAGGGAGGTGGCTACACCTTC.

This chain joins TRBV19 and TRBJ2-2; 7 bases match TRBD1. The trim removed 6 bases at V and 5 bases at J, leaving 9 bases unmatched. The CDR3 is 15 amino acids. The germline V gene encodes CDR1 LNHDA and CDR2 SQIVND (reference sequence). The CDR3 DNA reads as TGTGCCAGTAGAAACAGACAGGGACGGACCGGGGAGCTGTTTTTT. Translation: CASRNRQGRTGELFF.

V is TRBV3-1 (or the pseudogene TRBV3-2) and J is TRBJ1-6; TRBD1 aligns across 8 bases. The CDR3 length is 14 residues. The V and J ends lost 5 bases and 8 bases, in that order; junction bases with no gene match: 5. CDR1 is LGHDT, CDR2 YNNKEL, per germline (reference sequence). The CDR3 here is CASSVQGEYSPLHF. CDR3 DNA sequence: TGTGCCAGCAGCGTACAGGGGGAATATTCACCCCTCCACTTT.

This clone was counted once. This chain joins TRBV4-1 and TRBJ1-5; D is unclear. Germline values: CDR1 MGHRA, CDR2 YSYEKL. The CDR3 runs to 16 residues. V lost 1 base to trimming and J lost 2 bases, with 12 bases between them. The CDR3 sequence: CASSQVHLGGNQPQHF. In DNA form, the CDR3 reads TGCGCCAGCAGCCAAGTCCACCTGGGTGGCAATCAGCCCCAGCATTTT.

The chain recombines TRBV5-5 with TRBJ2-1; maybe TRBD2 (5 bases). CDR3 length equals 15 residues. V lost 5 bases, J lost 6 bases, and 18 bases lay in between. CDR1 and CDR2 (germline): SGHKS, YYEKEE (reference sequence). The CDR3 loop reads CASSPGSGISNEQFF. In nucleotides, the CDR3 is TGTGCCAGCAGTCCCGGCTCGGGGATTTCCAATGAGCAGTTCTTC.

The CDR3 is CASSLDGGADYGYTF. The DNA of the CDR3 is TGTGCCAGCAGCTTAGACGGGGGCGCGGACTATGGCTACACCTTC. V and J are TRBV11-1 and TRBJ1-2; perhaps TRBD1 as D (6 bases). Trimming took 1 base from V and 3 from J, leaving 12 bases between them. Germline V gives CDR1 SGHAT, CDR2 FQDESV (reference sequence). The CDR3 runs 15 residues.

The chain employs TRBV28 and TRBJ1-2, with 7 bases aligning to TRBD1. This CDR3 spans 15 amino acids. V trimming: 1 base; J trimming: 8 bases; junction bases outside the gene matches: 10. Germline V gene lookup returns CDR1 MDHEN and CDR2 SYDVKM. The CDR3 DNA is TGTGCCAGCAGTTTATTACAGGGGAATTTGAAGGGCTACACCTTC. Its translation: CASSLLQGNLKGYTF.

This chain uses TRBV19 with TRBJ2-4, with D tentatively TRBD1 (5 bases). This CDR3 is 15 amino acids long. Germline V CDR1 and CDR2: LNHDA, SQIVND (reference sequence). Trimming took off 4 bases at V and 3 bases at J, with 13 bases between the two ends. In nucleotides, the CDR3 is TGTGCCAGTAGTAGATTTCAGGGTGTCAAAAACATTCAGTACTTC. Residues: CASSRFQGVKNIQYF. Complete variable domain (other parts from reference TRBV19 and TRBJ2-4): DGGITQSPKYLFRKEGQNVTLSCEQNLNHDAMYWYRQDPGQGLRLIYYSQIVNDFQKGDIAEGYSVSREKKESFPLTVTSAQKNPTAFYLCASSRFQGVKNIQYFGAGTRLSVL.

The chain employs TRBV12-3 or TRBV12-4 and TRBJ2-7; D unresolved. The CDR3 is 11 residues long. V dropped 8 bases and J dropped 3 bases, with 8 bases sitting between them. This CDR3 reads CASSVGYEQYF. In DNA form, the CDR3 reads TGTGCCAGCTCCGTGGGCTACGAGCAGTACTTC.

V usage is TRBV5-1 and J usage is TRBJ2-7, with D hard to call. V lost 2 bases, J lost 7 bases, and 13 bases lay in between. CDR3 length: 13 residues. Per the germline V gene, CDR1 is SGHRS and CDR2 is YFSETQ. The DNA for the CDR3 is TGCGCCAGCAGCTTCGTGGGGTACCTGGAGCAGTACTTC. Translating it yields CASSFVGYLEQYF.

The genes are TRBV28 and TRBJ2-7; 9 bases are shared with TRBD1. This CDR3 comprises 15 residues. V was clipped by 3 bases and J by 5 bases; unmatched bases: 8. CDR1 MDHEN and CDR2 SYDVKM come from the germline V gene. CDR3 sequence reads: CASSFGTGGTDEQYF. The CDR3 DNA is TGTGCCAGCAGTTTCGGAACAGGGGGCACAGACGAGCAGTACTTC.

The V and J genes are TRBV7-2 and TRBJ2-7; 7 bases are shared with TRBD1. The CDR3 contains 16 residues. The junction had 14 bases not matched to a gene; V was cut back by 6 bases and J by 3 bases. Germline CDR1 and CDR2: SGHTA and FQGNSA. Here the CDR3 reads CASRSDRVGRLYEQYF. CDR3 DNA: TGTGCCAGCAGATCAGACAGGGTGGGACGACTCTACGAGCAGTACTTC.

V usage is TRBV28 and J usage is TRBJ1-5; no clear D. The V gene's germline CDR1 is MDHEN and CDR2 SYDVKM. This CDR3 is 14 amino acids long. V was cut by 6 bases and J by 1 base, with 10 bases left in between. The CDR3 DNA is TGTGCCAGCAGGGTGACGGGGAGCAATCAGCCCCAGCATTTT. It yields the protein CASRVTGSNQPQHF.

The CDR3 bases are TGTGCCAGCAGTGACTCGGCCGGACAGGGGGCCACCGGGGAGCTGTTTTTT. This encodes CASSDSAGQGATGELFF. This chain links TRBV6-4 with TRBJ2-2; the match to TRBD1 covers 11 bases. Germline V gene lookup returns CDR1 MRHNA and CDR2 SNTAGT. The CDR3 sequence is 17 residues long. V gave up 0 bases and J gave up 4 bases; unmatched junction bases: 4.

V usage is TRBV6-5 and J usage is TRBJ1-5; D remains unclear. The germline CDR1 and CDR2 sequences are MNHEY and SVGAGI. Trimming pared 2 bases from V and 7 bases from J, leaving 15 bases between. This CDR3 spans 15 amino acids. The CDR3 region has the DNA TGTGCCAGCAGTTACAGGGATAGTGTCAGGCAGCCCCAGCATTTT. This encodes CASSYRDSVRQPQHF.

The chain couples TRBV12-5 to TRBJ2-3, with no clear D. Germline loops: CDR1 LGHNT, CDR2 FRNRAP. The CDR3 sequence is 13 residues long. With 1 base removed from V and 12 bases from J, the gap between germline ends came to 14 bases. DNA for the CDR3: TGTGCTAGTGGTTTGGAGGAAGGGTTTTCCCAGTATTTT. Protein sequence: CASGLEEGFSQYF.

V is TRBV19 and J is TRBJ1-1; perhaps TRBD1 as D (6 bases). The CDR3 is 15 amino acids. Trimming took off 6 bases at V and 0 bases at J, with 14 bases between the two ends. The germline gives CDR1 LNHDA, CDR2 SQIVND (reference sequence). CDR3 in amino acids: CASSPADRMNTEAFF. The CDR3 region has the DNA TGTGCCAGTAGCCCCGCCGACAGGATGAACACTGAAGCTTTCTTT.

J is TRBJ2-5 and V is TRBV20-1, with unresolved D. CDR3 length: 14 residues. V was clipped by 7 bases and J by 6 bases, with 21 bases between them. Looked up from germline, CDR1 is DFQATT and CDR2 is SNEGSKA (reference sequence). The CDR3 is CSVSSSSARKTQYF. Written as DNA, the CDR3 is TGCAGTGTTAGTTCCTCCAGTGCAAGAAAGACCCAGTACTTC.